The T cell receptor (beta chain) described here comes from a study of cytomegalovirus exposure and HLA in healthy donors. Study information: Earlier, 95 million to 140 million unique TCR beta sequences were recovered from around 200 million T cells by an analysis. Findings and limits, study-wide: In a later analysis, a genetic analysis reported fewer productive-TCR N-insertions in an Asian-associated ancestry cluster than the cohort average.

CDR3 length equals 15 residues. Per germline, CDR1 MNHEY and CDR2 SMNVEV (reference sequence). Trimming shortened V by 9 bases and J by 0 bases, and 16 bases separated the two germline ends. Worth noting for this clone: Its specificity is not known.

60 Vbeta and 13 Jbeta primers were used in PCR. The protocol was immunoSEQ multiplex PCR, while the TCRdb copy is restricted to in-frame clones and leaves out a portion. The table lists about 80,000 clones, approximately 60% of them singletons. This receptor was identified in a male donor in good health and CMV-seropositive. Sequencing input: PBMCs. J is TRBJ2-3 and V is TRBV27; the D gene is possibly TRBD2 (6 bases). As DNA, the CDR3 is TGTGCCAGTCACGGGCGGAGGGAAAGCACAGATACGCAGTATTTT. Amino acids: CASHGRRESTDTQYF.